This is a list of T cell receptor beta chains from one sample in a study of OX40 agonist ivuxolimab in advanced cancers. Only in-frame clones appear in the TCRdb table, and some are missing; sequencing was by immunoSEQ multiplex PCR. This sample carries tens of thousands of clones, approximately 89% of them seen once, and the ten largest clones take 9.6%. Sample: CD4+ or CD8+ T cells sorted from blood, taken in a trial of the OX40 agonist ivuxolimab. The source of these receptors is an adult with an advanced solid tumor such as melanoma, head and neck, liver or kidney cancer. Each CDR3 is given with its conserved first and last residue. A D gene is named only where the DNA matches it firmly. Clone size is shown for a subset of rows, as once, few, many or a class of expanded clone.

J	D	size	V	CDR3	DNA
TRBJ2-3	.	.	TRBV6-5	CASSPVQGGTDTQYF	TGTGCCAGCAGTCCAGTACAGGGTGGGACAGATACGCAGTATTTT
TRBJ1-2	.	.	TRBV7-2	CASSLIEGRDGYTF	TGTGCCAGCAGCTTAATCGAGGGGCGGGATGGCTACACCTTC
TRBJ1-3	.	.	TRBV30	CAWSAGRFSGNTIYF	TGTGCCTGGAGTGCCGGACGGTTCTCTGGAAACACCATATATTTT
TRBJ2-7	.	.	TRBV7-2	CASSSRGLFEQYF	TGTGCCAGCAGCTCACGGGGGTTGTTTGAGCAGTACTTC
TRBJ1-4	.	.	TRBV7-2	CASSLDGATNEKLFF	TGTGCCAGCAGCTTGGACGGCGCAACTAATGAAAAACTGTTTTTT
TRBJ2-2	.	once	TRBV2	CASTTQGGNGELFF	TGTGCCAGCACTACCCAGGGGGGAAACGGGGAGCTGTTTTTT
TRBJ1-2	TRBD1	.	TRBV5-5	CASSDTGTGYLGYTF	TGTGCCAGCAGCGATACCGGGACAGGGTATCTTGGCTACACCTTC
TRBJ2-5	.	.	TRBV6-4	CASSVRTAETQYF	TGTGCCAGCAGTGTTAGGACGGCAGAGACCCAGTACTTC
TRBJ1-5	.	.	TRBV28	CASSRDGSNQPQHF	TGTGCCAGCAGTCGGGACGGGAGCAATCAGCCCCAGCATTTT
TRBJ1-1	.	.	TRBV10-1	CASSEIDRPTEAFF	TGCGCCAGCAGTGAGATAGACAGGCCCACTGAAGCTTTCTTT
TRBJ1-6	.	once	TRBV25-1	CASSFGVGDSPLHF	TGTGCCAGCAGTTTTGGGGTAGGGGATTCACCCCTCCACTTT
TRBJ2-7	.	few	TRBV19	CASNQRATEYEQYF	TGTGCCAGTAACCAACGGGCGACGGAATACGAGCAGTACTTC
TRBJ2-7	.	.	TRBV4-1	CASSRGGGHLTPEQYF	TGCGCCAGCAGCCGAGGGGGGGGACATCTCACCCCCGAGCAGTACTTC
TRBJ2-7	.	once	TRBV21-1	CASSKGLAARSYEQYF	TGTGCCAGCAGCAAGGGACTAGCGGCTAGGTCCTACGAGCAGTACTTC
TRBJ1-1	.	.	TRBV7-9	CASSFVLSTEAFF	TGTGCCAGCAGCTTCGTGTTGAGCACTGAAGCTTTCTTT
TRBJ1-5	.	.	TRBV6-6	CASREAGTIGNQPQHF	TGTGCCAGCAGAGAGGCCGGGACAATAGGCAATCAGCCCCAGCATTTT
TRBJ1-2	.	.	TRBV6-6	CASNPQGKYGYTF	TGTGCCAGCAACCCCCAGGGGAAGTATGGCTACACCTTC
TRBJ1-2	.	.	TRBV29-1	CSVEDSVGANYGYTF	TGCAGCGTTGAAGATTCGGTGGGAGCTAACTATGGCTACACCTTC
TRBJ1-1	.	.	TRBV5-1	CASRATTTNTEAFF	TGCGCCAGCCGAGCGACCACGACGAACACTGAAGCTTTCTTT
TRBJ1-5	.	.	TRBV6-6	CASVRTGRGEQPQHF	TGTGCCAGCGTCCGCACTGGCAGGGGAGAACAGCCCCAGCATTTT
TRBJ1-2	.	.	TRBV9	CASSLGDGYTF	TGTGCCAGCAGCCTAGGGGATGGCTACACCTTC
TRBJ1-1	.	few	TRBV19	CASTPRVNTEAFF	TGTGCCAGTACCCCAAGGGTGAACACTGAAGCTTTCTTT
TRBJ2-3	TRBD2	.	TRBV5-1	CASKRREDTDTQYF	TGCGCCAGCAAGCGGCGGGAGGACACAGATACGCAGTATTTT
TRBJ2-3	TRBD2	.	TRBV27	CASSLGRLAGADTQYF	TGTGCCAGCAGTTTAGGACGCCTAGCGGGAGCAGATACGCAGTATTTT
TRBJ1-4	.	few	TRBV7-2	CASSLGGQGGEKLFF	TGTGCCAGCAGCTTAGGGGGTCAGGGAGGTGAAAAACTGTTTTTT
TRBJ1-5	.	.	TRBV18	CASSPGLSNQPQHF	TGTGCCAGCTCACCAGGCCTTAGCAATCAGCCCCAGCATTTT
TRBJ2-1	.	.	TRBV6-5	CASSYSGVAGHEQFF	TGTGCCAGCAGTTACTCGGGGGTGGCCGGCCATGAGCAGTTCTTC